One TCR beta chain is described in this entry. The antigen is unknown. This specimen comes from a study of CD8 T cells in ankylosing spondylitis. V dropped 0 bases and J dropped 3 bases, with 10 bases sitting between them. Germline-derived CDR1 and CDR2 are SGDLS and YYNGEE. This CDR3 spans 15 amino acids. Scientists made TCR beta libraries using quantitative 5'-RACE with molecular barcodes. One entry per CDR3 protein results from TCRdb running MiXCR on the 5' RACE reads. The data show 200,000 to 300,000 distinct CDR3 sequences, with under 35% seen just once and around 4% held by the top ten. Study-wide results and limits: Characteristic of ankylosing spondylitis blood, it appeared, was a TCR beta motif comprising about eight highly homologous variants. CD8+ disease-linked clones were present at relatively low frequencies in blood. Both synovial fluid and blood in reactive arthritis had previously been reported to carry some motif variants.

The specimen was blood, either unsorted or a sorted T cell fraction (not recorded which). This receptor was taken from a male donor with ankylosing spondylitis or in good health (not recorded which). V gene TRBV9 combines with J gene TRBJ1-5, with D unresolved. In DNA, the CDR3 is TGTGCCAGCAGCGTAGGTTTCCAAGCCAATCAGCCCCAGCATTTT. This translates into CASSVGFQANQPQHF.